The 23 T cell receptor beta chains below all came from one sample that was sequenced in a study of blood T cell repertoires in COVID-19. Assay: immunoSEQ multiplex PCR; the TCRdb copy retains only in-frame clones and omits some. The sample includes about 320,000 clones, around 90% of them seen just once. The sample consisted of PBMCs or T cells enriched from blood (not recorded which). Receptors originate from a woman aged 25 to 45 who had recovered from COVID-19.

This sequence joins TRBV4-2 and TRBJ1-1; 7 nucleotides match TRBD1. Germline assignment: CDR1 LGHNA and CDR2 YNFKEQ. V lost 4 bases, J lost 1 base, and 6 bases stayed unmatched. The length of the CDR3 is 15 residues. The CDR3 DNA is TGTGCCAGCAGCCTTGACGGGACAGCGAACACTGAAGCTTTCTTT. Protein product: CASSLDGTANTEAFF.

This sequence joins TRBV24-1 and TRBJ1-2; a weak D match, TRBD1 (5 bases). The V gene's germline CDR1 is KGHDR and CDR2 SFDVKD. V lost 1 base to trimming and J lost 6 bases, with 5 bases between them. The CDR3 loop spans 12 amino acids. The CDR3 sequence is CATSDFRDGYTF. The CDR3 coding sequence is TGTGCCACCAGTGATTTCAGGGATGGCTACACCTTC.

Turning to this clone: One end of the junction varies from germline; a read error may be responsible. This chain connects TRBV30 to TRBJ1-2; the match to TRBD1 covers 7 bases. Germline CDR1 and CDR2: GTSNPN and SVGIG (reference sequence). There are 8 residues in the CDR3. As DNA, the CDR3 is TGTGCCTGGGCCGGGACAGTCTTC. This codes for CAWAGTVF.

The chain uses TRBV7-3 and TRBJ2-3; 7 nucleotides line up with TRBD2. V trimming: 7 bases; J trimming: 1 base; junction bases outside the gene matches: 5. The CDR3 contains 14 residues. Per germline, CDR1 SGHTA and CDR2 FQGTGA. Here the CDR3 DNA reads TGTGCCAGCAACTATGGGGGGGGCACAGATACGCAGTATTTT. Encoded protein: CASNYGGGTDTQYF.

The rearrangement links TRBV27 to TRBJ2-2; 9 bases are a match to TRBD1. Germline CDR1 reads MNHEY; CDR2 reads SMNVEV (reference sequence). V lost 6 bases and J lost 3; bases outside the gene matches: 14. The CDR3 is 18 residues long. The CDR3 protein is CASRTSIRGTGYTGELFF. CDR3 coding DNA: TGTGCCAGCAGAACATCGATAAGGGGGACAGGGTACACCGGGGAGCTGTTTTTT.

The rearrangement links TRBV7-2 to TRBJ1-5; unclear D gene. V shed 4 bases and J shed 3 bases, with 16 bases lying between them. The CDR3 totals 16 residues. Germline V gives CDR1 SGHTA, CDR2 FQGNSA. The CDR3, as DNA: TGTGCCAGCAGCTCCCCACGTTGGAGGGACAATCAGCCCCAGCATTTT. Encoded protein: CASSSPRWRDNQPQHF.

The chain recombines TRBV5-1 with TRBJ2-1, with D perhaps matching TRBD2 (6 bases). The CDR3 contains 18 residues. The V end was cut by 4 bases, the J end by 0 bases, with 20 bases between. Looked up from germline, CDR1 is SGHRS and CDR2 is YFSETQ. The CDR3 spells CASSPLLGGVSSYNEQFF. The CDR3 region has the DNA TGCGCCAGCAGCCCATTACTGGGCGGGGTGAGCTCCTACAATGAGCAGTTCTTC. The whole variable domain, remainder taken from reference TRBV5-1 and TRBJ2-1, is KAGVTQTPRYLIKTRGQQVTLSCSPISGHRSVSWYQQTPGQGLQFLFEYFSETQRNKGNFPGRFSGRQFSNSRSEMNVSTLELGDSALYLCASSPLLGGVSSYNEQFFGPGTRLTVL.

In DNA, the CDR3 is TGTGCCAGCAGCTTGGAGCGGTCTGAAGAGACCCAGTACTTC. This gives the protein CASSLERSEETQYF. V gene TRBV5-4 combines with J gene TRBJ2-5; possible D gene TRBD2, 5 bases. Deletions cut 0 bases from V and 3 bases from J, with 9 bases between. CDR3 size: 14 residues. Germline V gene data show CDR1 as SGHNT and CDR2 as YYREEE (reference sequence).

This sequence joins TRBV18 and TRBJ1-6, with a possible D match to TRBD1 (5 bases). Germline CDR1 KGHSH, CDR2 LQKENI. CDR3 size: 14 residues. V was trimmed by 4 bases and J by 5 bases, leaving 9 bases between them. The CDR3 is CASSQTENNSPLHF. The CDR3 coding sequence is TGTGCCAGCTCACAGACAGAAAATAATTCACCCCTCCACTTT.

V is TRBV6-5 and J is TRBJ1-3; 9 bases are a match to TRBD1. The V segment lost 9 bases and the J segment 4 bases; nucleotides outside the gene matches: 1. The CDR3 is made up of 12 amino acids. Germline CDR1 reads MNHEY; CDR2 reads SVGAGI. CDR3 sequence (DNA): TGTGCCAGTGGACAGGGGGGAAACACCATATATTTT. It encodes CASGQGGNTIYF.

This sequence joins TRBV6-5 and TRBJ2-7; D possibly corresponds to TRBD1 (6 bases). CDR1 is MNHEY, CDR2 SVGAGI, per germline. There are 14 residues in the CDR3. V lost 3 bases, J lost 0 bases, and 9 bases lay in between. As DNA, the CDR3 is TGTGCCAGCAGTTATACAGGGAGCTCCTACGAGCAGTACTTC. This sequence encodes CASSYTGSSYEQYF.

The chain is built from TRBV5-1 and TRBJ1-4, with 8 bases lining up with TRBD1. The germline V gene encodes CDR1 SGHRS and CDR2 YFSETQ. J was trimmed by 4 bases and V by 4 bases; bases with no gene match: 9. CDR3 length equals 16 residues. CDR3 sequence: CASSKDRVGVNEKLFF. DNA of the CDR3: TGCGCCAGCAGCAAGGACAGGGTGGGGGTTAATGAAAAACTGTTTTTT.

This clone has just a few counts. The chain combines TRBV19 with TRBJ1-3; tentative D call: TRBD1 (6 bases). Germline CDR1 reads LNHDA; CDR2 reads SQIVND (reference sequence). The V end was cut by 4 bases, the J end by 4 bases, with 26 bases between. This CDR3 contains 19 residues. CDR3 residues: CASSTTQGTLRRAGNTIYF. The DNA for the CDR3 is TGTGCCAGTAGTACTACACAGGGAACCCTCAGACGTGCAGGAAACACCATATATTTT.

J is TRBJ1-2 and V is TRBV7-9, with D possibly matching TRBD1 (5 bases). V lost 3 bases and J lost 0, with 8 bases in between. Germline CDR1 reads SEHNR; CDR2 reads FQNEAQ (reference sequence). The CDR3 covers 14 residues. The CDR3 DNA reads TGTGCCAGCAGCTTTTTGACAGCTAACTATGGCTACACCTTC. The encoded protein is CASSFLTANYGYTF.

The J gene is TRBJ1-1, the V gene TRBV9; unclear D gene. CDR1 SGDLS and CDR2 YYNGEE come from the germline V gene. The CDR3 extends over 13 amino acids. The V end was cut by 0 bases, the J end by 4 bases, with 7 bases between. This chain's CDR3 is CASSVAVGTEAFF. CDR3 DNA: TGTGCCAGCAGCGTAGCGGTTGGCACTGAAGCTTTCTTT.

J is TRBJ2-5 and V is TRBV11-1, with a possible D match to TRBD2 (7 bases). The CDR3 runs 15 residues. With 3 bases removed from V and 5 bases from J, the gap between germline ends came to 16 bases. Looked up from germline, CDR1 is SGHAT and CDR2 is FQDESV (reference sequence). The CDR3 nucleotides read TGTGCCAGCAGCTTGAGGGGGGGTAAGGAGGAGACCCAGTACTTC. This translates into CASSLRGGKEETQYF. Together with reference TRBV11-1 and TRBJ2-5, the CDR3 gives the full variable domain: EAEVAQSPRYKITEKSQAVAFWCDPISGHATLYWYRQILGQGPELLVQFQDESVVDDSQLPKDRFSAERLKGVDSTLKIQPAELGDSAMYLCASSLRGGKEETQYFGPGTRLLVL.

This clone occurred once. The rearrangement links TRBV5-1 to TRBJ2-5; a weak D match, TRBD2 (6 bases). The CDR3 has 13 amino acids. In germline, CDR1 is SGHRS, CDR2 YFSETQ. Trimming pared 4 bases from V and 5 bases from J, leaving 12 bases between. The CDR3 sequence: CASSPTGVETQYF. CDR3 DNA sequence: TGCGCCAGCAGCCCGACGGGGGTCGAGACCCAGTACTTC.

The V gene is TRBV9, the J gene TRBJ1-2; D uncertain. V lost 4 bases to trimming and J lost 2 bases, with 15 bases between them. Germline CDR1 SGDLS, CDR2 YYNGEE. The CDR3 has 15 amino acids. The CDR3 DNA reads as TGTGCCAGCAGCCCCGTCGGTGAATTAAACTATGGCTACACCTTC. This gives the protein CASSPVGELNYGYTF.

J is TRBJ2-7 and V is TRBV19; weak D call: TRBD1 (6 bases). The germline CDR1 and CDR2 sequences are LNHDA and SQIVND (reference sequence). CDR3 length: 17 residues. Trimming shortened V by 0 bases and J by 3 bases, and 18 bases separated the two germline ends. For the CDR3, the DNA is TGTGCCAGTAGTATAGATATCGGGACAAGGTTTGTCTACGAGCAGTACTTC. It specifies CASSIDIGTRFVYEQYF.

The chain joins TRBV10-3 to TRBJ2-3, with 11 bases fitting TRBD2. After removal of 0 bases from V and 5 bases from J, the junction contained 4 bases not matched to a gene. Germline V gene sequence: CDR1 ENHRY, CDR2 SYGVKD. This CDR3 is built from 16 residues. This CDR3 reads CAISESPSGGIDTQYF. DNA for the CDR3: TGTGCCATCAGTGAGTCGCCTAGCGGGGGGATAGATACGCAGTATTTT.

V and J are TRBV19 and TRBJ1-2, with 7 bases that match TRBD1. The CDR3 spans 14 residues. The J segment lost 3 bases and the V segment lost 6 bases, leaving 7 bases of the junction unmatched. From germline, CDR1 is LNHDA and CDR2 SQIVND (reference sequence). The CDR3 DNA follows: TGTGCCAGTAGCCCCGACGACAGGGACTATGGCTACACCTTC. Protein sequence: CASSPDDRDYGYTF.

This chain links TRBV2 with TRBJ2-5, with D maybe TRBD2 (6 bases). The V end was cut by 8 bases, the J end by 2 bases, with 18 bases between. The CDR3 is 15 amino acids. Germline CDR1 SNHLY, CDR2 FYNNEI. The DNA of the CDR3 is TGTGCCAGCCGGGAGAGGGCGCTAATACAAGAGACCCAGTACTTC. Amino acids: CASRERALIQETQYF.

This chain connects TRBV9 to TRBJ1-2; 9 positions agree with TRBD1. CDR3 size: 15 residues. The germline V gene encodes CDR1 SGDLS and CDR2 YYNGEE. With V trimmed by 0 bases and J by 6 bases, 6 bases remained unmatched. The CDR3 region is CASSVVGQGADGYTF. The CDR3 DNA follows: TGTGCCAGCAGCGTAGTGGGACAGGGAGCGGATGGCTACACCTTC.